Following are 27 T cell receptor beta chains from one sample sequenced in a study of shared clonotypes between healthy human individuals. The assay was immunoSEQ multiplex PCR, and TCRdb's table has in-frame clones only and misses some. In the table there are about 990,000 clones, approximately 80% of which are singletons. Input material: memory CD4+ T cells from PBMCs. Regarding subset: CD45RA-negative fraction. These receptors all stem from a man between 18 and 35 years old in good health. Some clones in this sample may be carry-over from other donors' samples.

This chain joins TRBV6-4 and TRBJ2-3; no clear D. Trimming left V 0 bases short and J 7 bases short, with 8 bases between. Germline loops: CDR1 MRHNA, CDR2 SNTAGT. This CDR3 is built from 13 residues. The DNA for the CDR3 is TGTGCCAGCAGTGACTCTTGGGGATATACGCAGTATTTT. It encodes CASSDSWGYTQYF.

For this clone: The junction differs from germline at one of its ends, possibly a read error. Other DNA sequences in this sample translate to the same CDR3. The chain uses TRBV7-9 and TRBJ1-1; D is possibly TRBD1 (6 bases). This CDR3 contains 13 residues. Germline values: CDR1 SEHNR, CDR2 FQNEAQ (reference sequence). The CDR3 region is CASSPTGHTEAFF. The CDR3 DNA is TGCGCCAGCAGCCCAACAGGGCACACTGAAGCTTTCTTT.

In this sample, this clone turned up many times. The chain uses TRBV20-1 and TRBJ1-1; D gene ambiguous. Between the trimmed V and J ends, which lost 8 bases and 0 bases, there was a span of 7 bases. From germline, CDR1 is DFQATT and CDR2 SNEGSKA (reference sequence). CDR3 length equals 11 residues. The CDR3 DNA is TGCAGTTGCCAACTGAACACTGAAGCTTTCTTT. It is translated as CSCQLNTEAFF.

A few counts support this clone. The chain has TRBV7-9 and TRBJ2-7; tentatively, D is TRBD1 (6 bases). Germline V lookup: CDR1 SEHNR, CDR2 FQNEAQ (reference sequence). V was shortened by 3 bases and J by 2 bases, with 14 bases between the two germline ends. This CDR3 contains 15 residues. The CDR3 region has the DNA TGTGCCAGCAGCTTTCTCCAGGGGTCGCCCTACGAGCAGTACTTC. Translation: CASSFLQGSPYEQYF.

V is TRBV7-9 and J is TRBJ2-7, with 7 nucleotides matching TRBD1. V trimming: 1 base; J trimming: 0 bases; junction bases outside the gene matches: 3. This CDR3 region has 15 residues. Germline CDR1 reads SEHNR; CDR2 reads FQNEAQ (reference sequence). CDR3 DNA sequence: TGTGCCAGCAGCTTAGGGCAGGGGGTCTCCTACGAGCAGTACTTC. Translation gives CASSLGQGVSYEQYF.

This clone was detected only a few times. V and J are TRBV7-8 and TRBJ2-2; TRBD2 might be the D (6 bases). CDR3 length: 14 amino acids. The V end was cut by 1 base, the J end by 7 bases, with 10 bases between. The germline V gene has CDR1 SGHVS and CDR2 FQNEAQ. The CDR3 here is CASSLGVGSGELFF. DNA of the CDR3: TGTGCCAGCAGCTTAGGTGTCGGGAGCGGGGAGCTGTTTTTT.

V is TRBV30 and J is TRBJ1-4, with D perhaps matching TRBD1 (5 bases). CDR3 size: 15 residues. The ends were cut back, 0 bases at V and 1 base at J, with 9 bases in the middle. The germline V gene has CDR1 GTSNPN and CDR2 SVGIG (reference sequence). The CDR3 sequence: CAWSVRQGTNEKLFF. The CDR3 region has the DNA TGTGCCTGGAGTGTTCGCCAGGGAACTAATGAAAAACTGTTTTTT.

The CDR3 region has the DNA TGTGCCAGCAGCTTAGGTGGCGTCTACCCTGGAAACACCATATATTTT. Translation gives CASSLGGVYPGNTIYF. The chain carries TRBV11-3 and TRBJ1-3; D gene uncertain. The CDR3 runs to 16 residues. The germline gives CDR1 SGHNT, CDR2 YENEEA. Trimming stripped 1 base from V and 2 bases from J, with 12 bases between.

The chain recombines TRBV7-9 with TRBJ2-6; D unclear. This CDR3 has 15 residues. Germline assignment: CDR1 SEHNR and CDR2 FQNEAQ (reference sequence). Trimming shortened V by 1 base and J by 1 base, and 5 bases separated the two germline ends. The CDR3 bases are TGTGCCAGCAGCTTAGAGGGATCTGGGGCCAACGTCCTGACTTTC. Translated: CASSLEGSGANVLTF.

The CDR3 nucleotides are TGCAGCGCCCGCACAGGGGCGATATCGAACACTGAAGCTTTCTTT. As protein: CSARTGAISNTEAFF. J is TRBJ1-1 and V is TRBV29-1; 7 nucleotides match TRBD1. The CDR3 is made up of 15 amino acids. Germline V lookup: CDR1 SQVTM, CDR2 ANQGSEA. After removal of 7 bases from V and 1 base from J, the junction contained 12 bases not matched to a gene.

The genes are TRBV11-3 and TRBJ2-7; 7 bases fit TRBD1. Losses at the gene ends were 6 bases for V and 5 bases for J; bases not matched to a gene: 10. This CDR3 region has 14 residues. Germline V CDR1 and CDR2: SGHNT, YENEEA. CDR3 region: CASSLQTGNHEQYF. As DNA, the CDR3 is TGTGCCAGCAGTCTACAGACAGGGAACCACGAGCAGTACTTC.

V gene TRBV28 combines with J gene TRBJ2-7; weak D call: TRBD2 (6 bases). Germline V gene sequence: CDR1 MDHEN, CDR2 SYDVKM. Between the trimmed V and J ends, which lost 6 bases and 2 bases, there was a span of 20 bases. The CDR3 runs to 16 residues. The CDR3 protein is CASSPGGLSAPYEQYF. Written as DNA, the CDR3 is TGTGCCAGCAGCCCCGGGGGACTCTCGGCTCCCTACGAGCAGTACTTC.

V is TRBV6-5 and J is TRBJ2-7, with TRBD1 matching over 9 bases. The length of the CDR3 is 14 residues. The V gene's germline CDR1 is MNHEY and CDR2 SVGAGI. Trimming took 5 bases from V and 3 from J; bases not matched to a gene: 5. The CDR3: CASSRPGQGYEQYF. The CDR3 nucleotides read TGTGCCAGCAGTCGACCGGGACAGGGCTACGAGCAGTACTTC.

The chain recombines TRBV11-2 with TRBJ2-7; TRBD2 matches 7 bases. The V segment lost 5 bases and the J segment 1 base; nucleotides outside the gene matches: 8. This CDR3 is built from 15 residues. Germline V CDR1 and CDR2: SGHAT, FQNNGV. The CDR3 nucleotides are TGTGCCAGCAGCCGGGCGCTAGCGGTTTCCTACGAGCAGTACTTC. Translating it yields CASSRALAVSYEQYF. The full variable domain, in which reference TRBV11-2 and TRBJ2-7 provide the parts outside the CDR3, is EAGVAQSPRYKIIEKRQSVAFWCNPISGHATLYWYQQILGQGPKLLIQFQNNGVVDDSQLPKDRFSAERLKGVDSTLKIQPAKLEDSAVYLCASSRALAVSYEQYFGPGTRLTVT.

This clone was seen once. The chain joins TRBV4-2 to TRBJ2-7; D might be TRBD1 or TRBD2, each matching 5 bases. The length of the CDR3 is 14 residues. CDR1 LGHNA and CDR2 YNFKEQ come from the germline V gene. The V end was cut by 4 bases, the J end by 4 bases, with 14 bases between. The CDR3 bases are TGTGCCAGCAGCCGGGCCGAGGGACGGTACGAGCAGTACTTC. This gives the protein CASSRAEGRYEQYF.

J is TRBJ2-3 and V is TRBV7-9; 9 nucleotides agree with TRBD2. The CDR3 loop spans 15 amino acids. V trimming: 5 bases; J trimming: 5 bases; junction bases outside the gene matches: 8. Per germline, CDR1 SEHNR and CDR2 FQNEAQ (reference sequence). The CDR3 spells CASSPRLAEGDTQYF. As DNA, the CDR3 is TGTGCCAGCAGCCCGAGACTAGCGGAAGGAGATACGCAGTATTTT.

V is TRBV7-2 and J is TRBJ1-2; 7 nucleotides align to TRBD1. The V gene end was trimmed by 3 bases and the J gene end by 8 bases; junction bases not matched to a gene: 12. In germline, CDR1 is SGHTA, CDR2 FQGNSA. The CDR3 loop spans 15 amino acids. The CDR3 DNA sequence: TGTGCCAGCAGCTTCGCACCCACAGGGGTTGGAGGCTACACCTTC. Encoded protein: CASSFAPTGVGGYTF.

The V and J genes are TRBV23-1 and TRBJ2-1; no definite D call. TRBV23-1 is reported as an ORF; its role is uncertain. V was clipped by 4 bases and J by 10 bases, with 32 bases between them. This CDR3 has 19 amino acids. CDR3 nucleotides: TGCGCCAGCAGTCCCCCGCGTCTAGGGTTGTCTCTACCAATGATGGAGCAGTTCTTC. Its protein is CASSPPRLGLSLPMMEQFF.

The chain recombines TRBV20-1 with TRBJ2-5; no firm D call. Trimming stripped 3 bases from V and 4 bases from J, with 6 bases between. The CDR3 sequence is 11 residues long. Germline CDR1 is DFQATT and CDR2 is SNEGSKA (reference sequence). CDR3 DNA: TGCAGTGCTAGGCCCCCAGAGACCCAGTACTTC. Encoded protein: CSARPPETQYF.

The V gene is TRBV5-1, the J gene TRBJ2-3; 8 positions agree with TRBD2. The CDR3 totals 15 residues. The germline gives CDR1 SGHRS, CDR2 YFSETQ. J lost 4 bases, V lost 3 bases, and 7 bases had no gene match. CDR3 residues: CASSSIPGLADTQYF. The CDR3, as DNA: TGCGCCAGCAGCTCGATCCCGGGACTAGCAGATACGCAGTATTTT.

This chain uses TRBV4-3 with TRBJ2-1; the D call may be TRBD1 or TRBD2 (5 bases each). Germline V gene lookup returns CDR1 LGHNA and CDR2 YSLEER. V was clipped by 0 bases and J by 4 bases, with 16 bases between them. The CDR3 consists of 17 residues. In nucleotides, the CDR3 is TGCGCCAGCAGCCAAGACCGGTGGGGGACCCAATACAATGAGCAGTTCTTC. Translating it yields CASSQDRWGTQYNEQFF.

J is TRBJ2-1 and V is TRBV11-2; D might be TRBD2 (6 bases). Germline V lookup: CDR1 SGHAT, CDR2 FQNNGV. Deletions cut 4 bases from V and 3 bases from J, with 13 bases between. This CDR3 spans 15 amino acids. CDR3 DNA sequence: TGTGCCAGCAGCTCTACTAGCCGTTACTACAATGAGCAGTTCTTC. Translating gives CASSSTSRYYNEQFF.

This rearrangement joins TRBV6-6 to TRBJ1-5; TRBD1 matches at 11 bases. V lost 5 bases and J lost 6; bases outside the gene matches: 9. Germline assignment: CDR1 MNHNY and CDR2 SVGAGI (reference sequence). This CDR3 is built from 16 residues. This chain's CDR3 is CASSPRTGGSVQPQHF. DNA for the CDR3: TGTGCCAGCAGTCCCCGGACAGGGGGCTCGGTTCAGCCCCAGCATTTT.

The genes are TRBV7-8 and TRBJ2-3; 9 bases are a match to TRBD2. With V trimmed by 5 bases and J by 3 bases, 9 bases remained unmatched. Germline V gives CDR1 SGHVS, CDR2 FQNEAQ. The length of the CDR3 is 16 residues. In nucleotides, the CDR3 is TGTGCCAGCAGCCTCAGTAGCGGGAGAGGGACAGATACGCAGTATTTT. Its translation: CASSLSSGRGTDTQYF.

The genes are TRBV18 and TRBJ1-2; TRBD1 matches 10 bases. Germline values: CDR1 KGHSH, CDR2 LQKENI. Germline trimming cut 4 bases from V and 7 bases from J; bases unmatched to any gene: 3. There are 13 residues in the CDR3. CDR3 bases: TGTGCCAGCTCACAAGGACAGGGGGTTGGCTACACCTTC. Protein: CASSQGQGVGYTF.

This clone appeared a few times. The rearrangement uses TRBV29-1 and TRBJ1-5, with TRBD1 matching over 7 bases. This CDR3 region has 12 residues. V shed 7 bases and J 7 bases; nucleotides not matched to a gene: 7. In germline, CDR1 is SQVTM, CDR2 ANQGSEA. The CDR3 DNA reads as TGCAGCGCCTCGACAGGGCCCCAGCCCCAGCATTTT. Residues: CSASTGPQPQHF.

V and J are TRBV7-2 and TRBJ2-5, with unresolved D. Germline V gene sequence: CDR1 SGHTA, CDR2 FQGNSA. The CDR3 is 14 amino acids. V lost 2 bases and J 5 bases, leaving 12 bases between the germline ends. The CDR3 sequence: CASSLFGLSETQYF. The CDR3, as DNA: TGTGCCAGCAGCTTATTTGGGCTTTCGGAGACCCAGTACTTC.